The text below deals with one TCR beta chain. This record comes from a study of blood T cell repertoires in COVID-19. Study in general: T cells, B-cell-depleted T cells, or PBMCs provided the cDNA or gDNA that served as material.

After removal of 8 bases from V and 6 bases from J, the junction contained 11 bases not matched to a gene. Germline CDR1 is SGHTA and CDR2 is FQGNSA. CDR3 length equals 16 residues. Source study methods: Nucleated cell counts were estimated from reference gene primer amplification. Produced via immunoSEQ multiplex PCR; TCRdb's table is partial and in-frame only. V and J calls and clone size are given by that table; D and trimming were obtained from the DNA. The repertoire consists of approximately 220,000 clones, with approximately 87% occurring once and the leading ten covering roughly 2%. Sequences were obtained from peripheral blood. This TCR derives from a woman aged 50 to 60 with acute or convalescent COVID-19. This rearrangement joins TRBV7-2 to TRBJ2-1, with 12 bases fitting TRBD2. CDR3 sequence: CASGQTSGGPANEQFF. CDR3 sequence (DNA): TGTGCCAGCGGACAGACTAGCGGGGGCCCGGCCAATGAGCAGTTCTTC.